Detailed here is one T cell receptor beta chain. MiXCR, applied by TCRdb to the 5' RACE reads, yields one record per CDR3 protein. The sample lists around 82,000 distinct CDR3 sequences; approximately 12% were seen once. This CDR3 region has 15 residues. Between the trimmed V and J ends, which lost 4 bases and 6 bases, there was a span of 15 bases. The V gene's germline CDR1 is MNHEY and CDR2 SMNVEV (reference sequence). The source of the sample is a study of early T cells in non-severe SARS-CoV-2 infection. The chain joins TRBV27 to TRBJ2-2, with D unresolved. Sequencing was done on a sample of whole blood. This TCR derives from an adult who was a healthcare worker with PCR-confirmed SARS-CoV-2 infection or an uninfected control (not recorded which). Here the CDR3 reads CASSSGGKWPGELFF. The CDR3 nucleotides read TGTGCCAGCAGTTCCGGCGGTAAATGGCCCGGGGAGCTGTTTTTT.